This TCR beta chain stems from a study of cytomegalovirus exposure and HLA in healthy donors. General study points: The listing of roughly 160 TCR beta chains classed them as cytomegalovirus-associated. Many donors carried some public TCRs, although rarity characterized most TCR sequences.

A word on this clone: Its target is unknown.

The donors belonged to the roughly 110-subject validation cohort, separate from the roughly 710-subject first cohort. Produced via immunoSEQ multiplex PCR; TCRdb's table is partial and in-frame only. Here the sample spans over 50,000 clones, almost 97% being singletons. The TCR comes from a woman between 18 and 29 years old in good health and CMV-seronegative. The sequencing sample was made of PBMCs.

CDR3 nucleotides: TGTGCCAGCAGCTTAGGTTGGGCGGGTGGTGGCTACGAGCAGTACTTC. It codes for CASSLGWAGGGYEQYF. The chain combines TRBV7-8 with TRBJ2-7; the D gene is possibly TRBD2 (5 bases). V was shortened by 1 base and J by 3 bases, with 16 bases between the two germline ends. This CDR3 comprises 16 residues. The germline CDR1 and CDR2 sequences are SGHVS and FQNEAQ.